This TCR beta chain was captured in a study of T cell clonality in common variable immunodeficiency. This clone has just a few counts. Read coverage stops 3 residues before the CDR3 terminus; the germline J gene supplies the remainder. This CDR3 spans 15 amino acids. CDR1 is SGHTA and CDR2 is FQGNSA in the germline V gene. With 2 bases removed from V and 2 bases from J, the gap between germline ends came to 10 bases. Profiled with immunoSEQ multiplex PCR; TCRdb holds only in-frame clones, not every one. The sample counts under 30,000 clones, none seen once; the ten largest own approximately 13%. Material for sequencing was peripheral blood mononuclear cells. The gene calls are TRBV7-2 and TRBJ1-3; unclear D gene. The source of this sequence is a person aged 18 to 69 in good health. This CDR3 reads CASSLQVTAGNTIYF. CDR3 DNA (partial): TGTGCCAGCAGCTTACAGGTTACGGCTGGAAACACC.